A selection of T cell receptor beta chains follows, all from one sample in a study of blood T cell repertoires in COVID-19. Produced via immunoSEQ multiplex PCR; TCRdb's table is partial and in-frame only. The sample yields around 160,000 clones, around four fifths seen once. The sample taken for sequencing was peripheral blood. The source is a human donor in a cohort sampled during active COVID-19. Each CDR3 is given with its conserved first and last residue. The order of the fields is V gene, clone size, J gene, D gene, CDR3 protein, CDR3 DNA. The D gene is left open where the match is weak. The size of a clone is reported for some rows only, either as once, few or many, or as a class for expanded clones.

v_call: TRBV27
clone_size: .
j_call: TRBJ1-5
d_call: TRBD1
cdr3_aa: CASSEKTGTGYQPQHF
cdr3_nt: TGTGCCAGCAGTGAAAAGACCGGGACAGGGTATCAGCCCCAGCATTTT

v_call: TRBV28
clone_size: .
j_call: TRBJ1-2
d_call: .
cdr3_aa: CASSPLGYGYTF
cdr3_nt: TGTGCCAGCAGCCCCCTCGGCTATGGCTACACCTTC

v_call: TRBV11-2
clone_size: .
j_call: TRBJ2-3
d_call: .
cdr3_aa: CASSRQGEWADTQYF
cdr3_nt: TGTGCCAGCAGCCGCCAAGGAGAGTGGGCAGATACGCAGTATTTT

v_call: TRBV5-1
clone_size: few
j_call: TRBJ1-1
d_call: .
cdr3_aa: CASSLTGGTEAFF
cdr3_nt: TGCGCCAGCAGCTTGACGGGGGGCACTGAAGCTTTCTTT

v_call: TRBV7-9
clone_size: .
j_call: TRBJ1-2
d_call: .
cdr3_aa: CASSGAGRYGYTF
cdr3_nt: TGTGCCAGCAGCGGGGCGGGAAGGTATGGCTACACCTTC

v_call: TRBV28
clone_size: once
j_call: TRBJ1-2
d_call: .
cdr3_aa: CASSLALWAYGYTF
cdr3_nt: TGTGCCAGCAGCCTTGCCCTATGGGCTTATGGCTACACCTTC

v_call: TRBV5-1
clone_size: .
j_call: TRBJ2-1
d_call: .
cdr3_aa: CASSLAQGGDEQFF
cdr3_nt: TGCGCCAGCAGCTTGGCACAGGGTGGAGATGAGCAGTTCTTC

v_call: TRBV5-6
clone_size: .
j_call: TRBJ1-1
d_call: TRBD1
cdr3_aa: CASSGQGDGNTEAFF
cdr3_nt: TGTGCCAGCAGCGGACAGGGGGATGGGAACACTGAAGCTTTCTTT

v_call: TRBV2
clone_size: .
j_call: TRBJ1-3
d_call: .
cdr3_aa: CASRDDRIGNTIYF
cdr3_nt: TGTGCCAGCAGGGATGACAGGATTGGAAACACCATATATTTT

v_call: TRBV5-1
clone_size: .
j_call: TRBJ2-3
d_call: .
cdr3_aa: CASSLALADTQYF
cdr3_nt: TGCGCCAGCAGCTTGGCGTTAGCAGATACGCAGTATTTT

v_call: TRBV4-3
clone_size: .
j_call: TRBJ1-4
d_call: .
cdr3_aa: CASSLSGEGSEKLFF
cdr3_nt: TGCGCCAGCAGCCTTTCAGGCGAGGGTAGCGAAAAACTGTTTTTT

v_call: TRBV4-3
clone_size: .
j_call: TRBJ2-1
d_call: TRBD2
cdr3_aa: CASSPSPHLAGGNNEQFF
cdr3_nt: TGCGCCAGCAGCCCCAGCCCTCATCTAGCGGGGGGCAACAATGAGCAGTTCTTC

v_call: TRBV28
clone_size: .
j_call: TRBJ1-4
d_call: .
cdr3_aa: CVAQDSTNEKLFF
cdr3_nt: TGTGTCGCCCAGGACTCAACTAATGAAAAACTGTTTTTT

v_call: TRBV5-1
clone_size: once
j_call: TRBJ1-6
d_call: TRBD1
cdr3_aa: CASSLGEAGGDNSPLHF
cdr3_nt: TGCGCCAGCAGCTTGGGGGAGGCAGGGGGAGACAATTCACCCCTCCACTTT

v_call: TRBV10-2
clone_size: .
j_call: TRBJ1-2
d_call: TRBD1
cdr3_aa: CASSPSTGSYGYTF
cdr3_nt: TGCGCCAGCAGTCCCTCGACAGGGTCCTATGGCTACACCTTC

v_call: TRBV9
clone_size: .
j_call: TRBJ1-5
d_call: .
cdr3_aa: CASSVGGKNQPQHF
cdr3_nt: TGTGCCAGCAGCGTTGGGGGGAAAAATCAGCCCCAGCATTTT

v_call: TRBV19
clone_size: .
j_call: TRBJ1-5
d_call: TRBD1
cdr3_aa: CASRTGQGVQPQHF
cdr3_nt: TGTGCCAGTAGGACTGGACAGGGAGTTCAGCCCCAGCATTTT

v_call: TRBV6-5
clone_size: .
j_call: TRBJ1-3
d_call: TRBD1
cdr3_aa: CASNDRGSGNTIYF
cdr3_nt: TGTGCCAGCAACGACAGGGGGTCTGGAAACACCATATATTTT

v_call: TRBV2
clone_size: once
j_call: TRBJ2-5
d_call: .
cdr3_aa: CASSTGHRLQETQYF
cdr3_nt: TGTGCCAGCAGTACGGGACACCGTTTACAAGAGACCCAGTACTTC

v_call: TRBV27
clone_size: .
j_call: TRBJ1-1
d_call: .
cdr3_aa: CASSFSEGGTEAFF
cdr3_nt: TGTGCCAGCAGTTTCTCAGAAGGGGGCACTGAAGCTTTCTTT

v_call: TRBV19
clone_size: .
j_call: TRBJ2-7
d_call: TRBD1
cdr3_aa: CASSIDGTGIEQYF
cdr3_nt: TGTGCCAGTAGTATAGATGGGACAGGGATTGAGCAGTACTTC

v_call: TRBV10-3
clone_size: .
j_call: TRBJ2-1
d_call: .
cdr3_aa: CAISEDPNTGEQFF
cdr3_nt: TGTGCCATCAGTGAAGATCCAAACACGGGTGAGCAGTTCTTC

v_call: TRBV7-9
clone_size: .
j_call: TRBJ2-5
d_call: .
cdr3_aa: CASSLAAGDQETQYF
cdr3_nt: TGTGCCAGCAGCTTAGCGGCAGGGGACCAAGAGACCCAGTACTTC

v_call: TRBV2
clone_size: .
j_call: TRBJ2-7
d_call: TRBD2
cdr3_aa: CASSGSSGGAAYEQYF
cdr3_nt: TGTGCCAGCAGTGGTAGTAGCGGGGGGGCGGCGTACGAGCAGTACTTC

v_call: TRBV25-1
clone_size: .
j_call: TRBJ2-1
d_call: .
cdr3_aa: CASSDTGNEQFF
cdr3_nt: TGTGCCAGCAGTGACACAGGGAATGAGCAGTTCTTC

v_call: TRBV15
clone_size: once
j_call: TRBJ2-3
d_call: .
cdr3_aa: CAMGQGYTDTQYF
cdr3_nt: TGTGCCATGGGACAAGGGTATACAGATACGCAGTATTTT

v_call: TRBV5-1
clone_size: .
j_call: TRBJ2-5
d_call: TRBD1
cdr3_aa: CASSLPDRDQETQYF
cdr3_nt: TGCGCCAGCAGCTTGCCCGACAGGGACCAAGAGACCCAGTACTTC

v_call: TRBV18
clone_size: .
j_call: TRBJ1-2
d_call: .
cdr3_aa: CASSPEAQFSNYGYTF
cdr3_nt: TGTGCCAGCTCACCAGAGGCGCAGTTCTCTAACTATGGCTACACCTTC

v_call: TRBV13
clone_size: .
j_call: TRBJ2-7
d_call: TRBD1
cdr3_aa: CASSAWGQGVSYEQYF
cdr3_nt: TGTGCCAGCAGCGCCTGGGGACAGGGGGTCTCCTACGAGCAGTACTTC

v_call: TRBV14
clone_size: .
j_call: TRBJ2-3
d_call: .
cdr3_aa: CASSPWSNRVEDTQYF
cdr3_nt: TGTGCCAGCAGCCCCTGGAGCAACAGGGTTGAGGATACGCAGTATTTT

v_call: TRBV7-2
clone_size: .
j_call: TRBJ1-5
d_call: .
cdr3_aa: CASSLTHGRGLSQPQHF
cdr3_nt: TGTGCCAGCAGCTTAACACATGGGCGGGGGCTGAGTCAGCCCCAGCATTTT

v_call: TRBV11-3
clone_size: .
j_call: TRBJ1-2
d_call: .
cdr3_aa: CASSLDQGGYGYTF
cdr3_nt: TGTGCCAGCAGCTTAGACCAGGGAGGCTATGGCTACACCTTC

v_call: TRBV2
clone_size: .
j_call: TRBJ1-2
d_call: .
cdr3_aa: CASSEWASGYTF
cdr3_nt: TGTGCCAGCAGTGAATGGGCATCCGGCTACACCTTC

v_call: TRBV2
clone_size: .
j_call: TRBJ1-2
d_call: .
cdr3_aa: CASSENRDADGYTF
cdr3_nt: TGTGCCAGCAGTGAGAACAGGGACGCAGATGGCTACACCTTC

v_call: TRBV18
clone_size: .
j_call: TRBJ2-1
d_call: .
cdr3_aa: CASSPPSHNEQFF
cdr3_nt: TGTGCCAGCTCACCCCCAAGCCACAATGAGCAGTTCTTC

v_call: TRBV7-8
clone_size: .
j_call: TRBJ2-3
d_call: TRBD2
cdr3_aa: CASSTAGTSGGPSTDTQYF
cdr3_nt: TGTGCCAGCAGCACAGCCGGGACTAGCGGGGGCCCTAGCACAGATACGCAGTATTTT

v_call: TRBV28
clone_size: .
j_call: TRBJ2-7
d_call: TRBD2
cdr3_aa: CASIPGAGGYEQYF
cdr3_nt: TGTGCCAGCATCCCCGGGGCGGGGGGATACGAGCAGTACTTC

v_call: TRBV7-8
clone_size: .
j_call: TRBJ2-2
d_call: TRBD1
cdr3_aa: CASSLVRTGNTGELFF
cdr3_nt: TGTGCCAGCAGCTTAGTGCGGACAGGGAACACCGGGGAGCTGTTTTTT

v_call: TRBV6-5
clone_size: .
j_call: TRBJ1-6
d_call: .
cdr3_aa: CGSAGGNSPLHF
cdr3_nt: TGTGGGTCGGCGGGGGGCAATTCACCCCTCCACTTT

v_call: TRBV7-9
clone_size: .
j_call: TRBJ1-2
d_call: .
cdr3_aa: CASRSSRALQNYGYTF
cdr3_nt: TGTGCCAGCAGATCATCGAGGGCACTTCAAAACTATGGCTACACCTTC

v_call: TRBV28
clone_size: .
j_call: TRBJ2-7
d_call: TRBD1
cdr3_aa: CASSRTGYEQYF
cdr3_nt: TGTGCCAGCAGCAGGACAGGGTACGAGCAGTACTTC

v_call: TRBV5-1
clone_size: once
j_call: TRBJ2-7
d_call: TRBD1
cdr3_aa: CASSHRDRANEQYF
cdr3_nt: TGCGCCAGCAGCCACCGGGACAGGGCAAACGAGCAGTACTTC

v_call: TRBV7-2
clone_size: .
j_call: TRBJ1-3
d_call: .
cdr3_aa: CASSLTGPSGNTIYF
cdr3_nt: TGTGCCAGCAGCTTAACAGGCCCGTCTGGAAACACCATATATTTT

v_call: TRBV19
clone_size: .
j_call: TRBJ2-3
d_call: .
cdr3_aa: CASSIVGGPRDTQYF
cdr3_nt: TGTGCCAGTAGTATAGTCGGGGGGCCCAGGGATACGCAGTATTTT

v_call: TRBV5-1
clone_size: .
j_call: TRBJ1-2
d_call: .
cdr3_aa: CASSLERSNYGYTF
cdr3_nt: TGCGCCAGCAGCTTAGAGAGATCTAACTATGGCTACACCTTC

v_call: TRBV2
clone_size: .
j_call: TRBJ2-5
d_call: TRBD2
cdr3_aa: CASLGIAGGQETQYF
cdr3_nt: TGTGCCAGCTTGGGGATAGCGGGGGGTCAAGAGACCCAGTACTTC

v_call: TRBV7-6
clone_size: .
j_call: TRBJ2-1
d_call: TRBD1
cdr3_aa: CASSYRDSSYNEQFF
cdr3_nt: TGTGCCAGCAGTTACCGGGACAGCTCCTACAATGAGCAGTTCTTC

v_call: TRBV7-2
clone_size: once
j_call: TRBJ2-1
d_call: TRBD2
cdr3_aa: CASSPGLAGALQQFF
cdr3_nt: TGTGCCAGCAGCCCGGGACTAGCGGGGGCGCTTCAACAGTTCTTC

v_call: TRBV7-2
clone_size: .
j_call: TRBJ2-5
d_call: .
cdr3_aa: CASSLGQFQETQYF
cdr3_nt: TGTGCCAGCAGCTTAGGACAGTTTCAAGAGACCCAGTACTTC

v_call: TRBV28
clone_size: .
j_call: TRBJ2-5
d_call: TRBD1
cdr3_aa: CASRGTTGFQETQYF
cdr3_nt: TGTGCCAGCAGGGGTACGACAGGGTTCCAAGAGACCCAGTACTTC

v_call: TRBV27
clone_size: .
j_call: TRBJ2-7
d_call: TRBD1
cdr3_aa: CASSLSWDRGKQYF
cdr3_nt: TGTGCCAGCAGTTTATCTTGGGACAGGGGCAAGCAGTACTTC

v_call: TRBV6-5
clone_size: .
j_call: TRBJ2-3
d_call: TRBD1
cdr3_aa: CASSRQGAGDTQYF
cdr3_nt: TGTGCCAGCAGTCGCCAGGGGGCAGGAGATACGCAGTATTTT

v_call: TRBV6-2/TRBV6-3
clone_size: .
j_call: TRBJ2-3
d_call: TRBD2
cdr3_aa: CASSQGTSVGTDTQYF
cdr3_nt: TGTGCCAGCAGCCAAGGGACTAGCGTGGGCACAGATACGCAGTATTTT

v_call: TRBV5-6
clone_size: .
j_call: TRBJ1-5
d_call: TRBD1
cdr3_aa: CTSSLWDRDAQPQHF
cdr3_nt: TGTACCAGCAGCTTGTGGGACAGGGATGCTCAGCCCCAGCATTTT